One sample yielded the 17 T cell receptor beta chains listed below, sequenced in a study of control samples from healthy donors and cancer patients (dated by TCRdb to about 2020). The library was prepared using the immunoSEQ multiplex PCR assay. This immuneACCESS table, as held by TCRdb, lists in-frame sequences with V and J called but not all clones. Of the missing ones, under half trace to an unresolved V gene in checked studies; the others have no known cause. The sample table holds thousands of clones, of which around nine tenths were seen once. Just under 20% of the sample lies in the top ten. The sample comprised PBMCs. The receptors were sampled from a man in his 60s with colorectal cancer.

The CDR3 DNA is TGTGCCAGCAGTCCTATGTCCTACGAGCAGTACTTC. Translation: CASSPMSYEQYF. The chain employs TRBV2 and TRBJ2-7; D unclear. V lost 5 bases and J lost 1, with 6 bases in between. Germline V lookup: CDR1 SNHLY, CDR2 FYNNEI. The CDR3 totals 12 residues.

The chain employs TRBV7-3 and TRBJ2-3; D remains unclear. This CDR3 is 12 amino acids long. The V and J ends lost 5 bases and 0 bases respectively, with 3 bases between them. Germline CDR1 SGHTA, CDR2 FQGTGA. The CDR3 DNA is TGTGCCAGCAGCGGGAGCACAGATACGCAGTATTTT. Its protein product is CASSGSTDTQYF.

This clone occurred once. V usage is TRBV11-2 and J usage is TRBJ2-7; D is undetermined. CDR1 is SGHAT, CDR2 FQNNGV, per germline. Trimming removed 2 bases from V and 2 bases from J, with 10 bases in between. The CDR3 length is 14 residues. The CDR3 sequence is CASSLPRWAYEQYF. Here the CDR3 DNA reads TGTGCCAGCAGCTTACCCAGGTGGGCCTACGAGCAGTACTTC.

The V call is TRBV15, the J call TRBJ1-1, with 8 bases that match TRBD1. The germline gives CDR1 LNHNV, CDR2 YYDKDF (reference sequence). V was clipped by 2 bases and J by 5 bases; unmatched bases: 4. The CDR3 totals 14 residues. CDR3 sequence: CATSRQGAWTEAFF. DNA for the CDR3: TGTGCCACCAGCAGACAGGGGGCATGGACTGAAGCTTTCTTT.

The CDR3 sequence is CASSQGQNRDREETQYF. CDR3 DNA: TGCGCCAGCAGCCAAGGGCAGAACCGGGACAGGGAGGAGACCCAGTACTTC. V gene TRBV4-1 combines with J gene TRBJ2-5; 9 nucleotides align to TRBD1. This CDR3 comprises 17 residues. CDR1 MGHRA and CDR2 YSYEKL come from the germline V gene. The V gene end was trimmed by 1 base and the J gene end by 5 bases; junction bases not matched to a gene: 11.

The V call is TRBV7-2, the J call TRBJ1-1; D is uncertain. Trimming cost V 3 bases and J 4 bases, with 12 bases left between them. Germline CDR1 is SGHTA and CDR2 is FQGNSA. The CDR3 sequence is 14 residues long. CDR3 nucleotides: TGTGCCAGCAGCTTCGGAACAAGGGTCACTGAAGCTTTCTTT. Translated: CASSFGTRVTEAFF.

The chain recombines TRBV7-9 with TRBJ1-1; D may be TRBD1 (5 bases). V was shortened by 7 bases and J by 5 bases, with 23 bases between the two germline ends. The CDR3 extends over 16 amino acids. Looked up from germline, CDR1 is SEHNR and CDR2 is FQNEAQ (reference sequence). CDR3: CASTPGFGGSRTEAFF. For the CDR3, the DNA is TGTGCCAGCACCCCAGGGTTCGGAGGGAGTAGGACTGAAGCTTTCTTT.

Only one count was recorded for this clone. CDR3 residues: CASSLGQVSGTQYF. The CDR3 DNA follows: TGTGCCAGCAGCTTGGGGCAGGTGAGCGGTACGCAGTATTTT. V is TRBV5-6 and J is TRBJ2-3; TRBD2 is a possible D gene (5 bases). The CDR3 totals 14 residues. V gave up 0 bases and J gave up 8 bases, with 13 bases separating them. Per germline, CDR1 SGHDT and CDR2 YYEEEE.

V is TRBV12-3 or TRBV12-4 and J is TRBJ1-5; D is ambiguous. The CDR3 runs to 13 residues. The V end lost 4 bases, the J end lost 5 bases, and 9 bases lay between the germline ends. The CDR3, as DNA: TGTGCCAGCAGTTCGTTCGAGGATCAGCCCCAGCATTTT. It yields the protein CASSSFEDQPQHF.

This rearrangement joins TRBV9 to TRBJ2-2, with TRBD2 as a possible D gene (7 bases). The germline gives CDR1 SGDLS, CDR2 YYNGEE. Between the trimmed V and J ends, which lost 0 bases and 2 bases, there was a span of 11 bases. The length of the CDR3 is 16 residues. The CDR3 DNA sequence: TGTGCCAGCAGCGTAGGTGGGGGGGCAAACACCGGGGAGCTGTTTTTT. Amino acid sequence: CASSVGGGANTGELFF.

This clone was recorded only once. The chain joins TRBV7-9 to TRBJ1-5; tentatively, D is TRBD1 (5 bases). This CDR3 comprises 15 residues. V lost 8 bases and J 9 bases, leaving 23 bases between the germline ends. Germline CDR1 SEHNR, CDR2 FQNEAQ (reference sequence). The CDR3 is CASESDGPDGGPQHF. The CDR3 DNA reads TGTGCCAGCGAATCGGACGGGCCAGACGGGGGGCCCCAGCATTTT.

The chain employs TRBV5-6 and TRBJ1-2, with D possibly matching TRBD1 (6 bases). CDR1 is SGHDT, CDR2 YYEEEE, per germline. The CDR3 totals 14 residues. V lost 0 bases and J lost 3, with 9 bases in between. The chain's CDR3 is CASSLDRVDYGYTF. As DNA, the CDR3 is TGTGCCAGCAGCTTGGACAGGGTAGACTATGGCTACACCTTC.

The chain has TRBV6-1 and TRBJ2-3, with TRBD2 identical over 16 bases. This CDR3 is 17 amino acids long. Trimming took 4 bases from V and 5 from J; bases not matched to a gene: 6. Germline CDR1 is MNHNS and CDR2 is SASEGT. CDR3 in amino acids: CASSAGLAGGRGDTQYF. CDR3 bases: TGTGCCAGCAGTGCGGGACTAGCGGGGGGGCGCGGAGATACGCAGTATTTT.

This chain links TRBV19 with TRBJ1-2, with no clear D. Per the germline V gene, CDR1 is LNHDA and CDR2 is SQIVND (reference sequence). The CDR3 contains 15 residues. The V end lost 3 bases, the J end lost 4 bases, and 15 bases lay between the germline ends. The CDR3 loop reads CASSIPSRPTYGYTF. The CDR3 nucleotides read TGTGCCAGTAGTATTCCGAGCAGGCCCACCTATGGCTACACCTTC. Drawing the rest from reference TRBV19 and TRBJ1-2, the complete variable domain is DGGITQSPKYLFRKEGQNVTLSCEQNLNHDAMYWYRQDPGQGLRLIYYSQIVNDFQKGDIAEGYSVSREKKESFPLTVTSAQKNPTAFYLCASSIPSRPTYGYTFGSGTRLTVV.

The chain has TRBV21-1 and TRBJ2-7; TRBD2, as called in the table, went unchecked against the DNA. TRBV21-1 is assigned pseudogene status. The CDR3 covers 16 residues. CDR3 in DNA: TGTGCCAGCAGCAGGGGTAACGGGGTCGGATCCTACGAGCAGTACTTC. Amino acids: CASSRGNGVGSYEQYF.

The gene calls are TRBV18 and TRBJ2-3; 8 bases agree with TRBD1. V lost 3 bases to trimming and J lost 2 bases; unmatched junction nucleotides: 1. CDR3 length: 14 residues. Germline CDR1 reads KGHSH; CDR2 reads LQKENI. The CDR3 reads CASSPDRVTDTQYF. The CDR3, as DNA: TGTGCCAGCTCACCGGACAGGGTCACAGATACGCAGTATTTT.

CDR3 in amino acids: CASSQNPGSNEKLFF. CDR3 DNA sequence: TGCGCCAGCAGCCAAAATCCGGGGTCGAATGAAAAACTGTTTTTT. The rearrangement joins TRBV4-3 to TRBJ1-4; no clear D gene. The V gene's germline CDR1 is LGHNA and CDR2 YSLEER. The CDR3 totals 15 residues. Trimming removed 2 bases at V and 5 bases at J, with 12 bases between.